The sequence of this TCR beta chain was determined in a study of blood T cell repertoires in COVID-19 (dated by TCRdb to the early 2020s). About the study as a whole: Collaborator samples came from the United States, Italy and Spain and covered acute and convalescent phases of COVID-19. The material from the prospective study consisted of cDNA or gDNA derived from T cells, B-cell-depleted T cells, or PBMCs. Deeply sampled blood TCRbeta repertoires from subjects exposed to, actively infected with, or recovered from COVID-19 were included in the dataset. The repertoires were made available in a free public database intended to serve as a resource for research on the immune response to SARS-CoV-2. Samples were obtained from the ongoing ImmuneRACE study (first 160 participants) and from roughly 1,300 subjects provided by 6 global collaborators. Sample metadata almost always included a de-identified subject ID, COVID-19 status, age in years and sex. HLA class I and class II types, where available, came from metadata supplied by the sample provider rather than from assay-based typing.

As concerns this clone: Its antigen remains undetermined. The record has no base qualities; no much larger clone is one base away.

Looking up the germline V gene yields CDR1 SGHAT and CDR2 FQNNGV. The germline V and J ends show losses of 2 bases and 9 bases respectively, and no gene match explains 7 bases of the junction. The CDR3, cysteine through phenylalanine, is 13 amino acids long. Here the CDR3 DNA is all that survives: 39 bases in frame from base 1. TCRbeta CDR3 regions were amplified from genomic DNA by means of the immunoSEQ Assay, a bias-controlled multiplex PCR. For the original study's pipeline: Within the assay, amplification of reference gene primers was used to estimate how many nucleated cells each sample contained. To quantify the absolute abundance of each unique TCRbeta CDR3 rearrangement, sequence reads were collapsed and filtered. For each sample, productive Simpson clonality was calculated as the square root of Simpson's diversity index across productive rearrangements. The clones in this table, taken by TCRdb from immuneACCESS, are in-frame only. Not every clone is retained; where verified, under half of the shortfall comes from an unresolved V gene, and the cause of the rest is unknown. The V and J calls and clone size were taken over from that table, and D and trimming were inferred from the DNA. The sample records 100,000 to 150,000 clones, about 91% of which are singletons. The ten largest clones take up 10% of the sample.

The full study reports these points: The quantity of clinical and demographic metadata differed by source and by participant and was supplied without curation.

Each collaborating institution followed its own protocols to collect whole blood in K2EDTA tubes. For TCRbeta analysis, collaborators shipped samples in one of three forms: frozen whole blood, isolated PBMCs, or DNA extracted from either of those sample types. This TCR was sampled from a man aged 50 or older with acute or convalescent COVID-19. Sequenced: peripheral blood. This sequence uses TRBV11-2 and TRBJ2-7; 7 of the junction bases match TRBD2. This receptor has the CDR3 CASSLLGGEGQYF. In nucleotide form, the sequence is TGTGCCAGCAGCTTACTCGGCGGGGAGGGGCAGTACTTC.